The clone carrying this T cell receptor (beta chain) was observed a single time. The antigen remains unidentified. This sample stems from a study of cytomegalovirus exposure and HLA in healthy donors. Findings and limits, study-wide: While the bulk of TCR sequences proved rare, some public TCRs turned up in many donors. 150 or so TCR beta chains were listed as cytomegalovirus-associated.

Sequenced by immunoSEQ multiplex PCR; TCRdb stores in-frame clones only, minus some. The sample has 150,000 to 200,000 clones, over 65% seen once; the top ten hold less than 9%. V lost 0 bases to trimming and J lost 0 bases, with 11 bases between them. CDR3 length: 16 amino acids. Germline assignment: CDR1 SGHRS and CDR2 YFSETQ. The chain uses TRBV5-1 and TRBJ2-3; D perhaps matches TRBD2 (6 bases). The source material was PBMCs. This receptor was obtained from a young man in good health and CMV-seropositive. The CDR3 spells CASSLGSGASTDTQYF. CDR3 nucleotide sequence: TGCGCCAGCAGCTTGGGCTCGGGAGCGAGCACAGATACGCAGTATTTT.